Sequencing of this TCR beta chain was carried out in a study of CD8 T cells in Susac syndrome (dated by TCRdb to the late 2010s). Background for the entire study: Among the Susac syndrome patients who were sequenced, clinically active disease was present in six and clinical remission was observed in 8 or 9. Susac syndrome patients were therapy-naive, on corticosteroids (some also receiving IVIg), or on IVIg alone at blood withdrawal. Whether CD8+ T cell activation and differentiation in Susac syndrome was antigen driven was tested using repertoire sequencing.

RNA was extracted using the RNeasy kit, and roughly 0.5 to 1 ug of the RNA was reverse transcribed with random hexamers. TCR beta CDR3 regions were amplified with the immunoSEQ multiplex PCR assay covering 54 Vbeta and 13 Jbeta segments. Bias from PCR amplification was corrected by using a synthetic template baseline for primer optimization and for computational correction. Under the source paper's analysis protocol: Reads were annotated to V, D and J genes per IMGT and analyzed with immunoSEQ Analyzer, keeping only productive sequences. Clonality was calculated as one minus the Shannon entropy normalized by log2 of the number of productive unique sequences. For each patient and control, public and private clones were evaluated among the 100 most prevalent clones. A clone was defined as Susac-specific if it was absent from the healthy and MS cohorts, from roughly 1,000 published viral clones and from other ImmuneACCESS disease sequences. Using fastp trimming at Q25 and MiXCR clonotype assembly, TCRdb reanalyzed the public sequencing data and kept in-frame beta chains. Rows matching on CDR3 protein sequence are summarized as one entry with the most common DNA and genes. TCRdb's processing, not the authors', yielded these V and J calls. Across this sample there are approximately 210,000 distinct CDR3 sequences, with approximately 94% seen only once. Around 0.16% of the sample comes from the top ten.

Remarks on this clonotype: What this receptor recognizes is not known. The record has no base qualities; no much larger clone is one base away.

What the work shows at the level of the full study, not this receptor alone: The TCR sequencing and HLA analysis was acknowledged to have included a relatively small number of individuals. The CD4+ T cell repertoire of patients with Susac syndrome showed no detectable clonal expansion.

High-throughput TCR beta sequencing profiled peripheral blood CD8+ and CD4+ T cells from healthy donors, Susac syndrome patients and multiple sclerosis patients. The Susac syndrome patients fulfilled recently defined diagnostic criteria for either definite or probable disease. Bulk CD8+ and CD4+ T cells were purified by magnetic negative isolation, while CD8+ TEMRA cells were enriched using FACS. Blood was collected in EDTA tubes and processed within 24 hours, with PBMCs isolated through density gradient centrifugation. PBMCs intended for TCR sequencing were cryopreserved in liquid nitrogen and thawed later in a water bath at 37 degrees C. The sorted or isolated CD4+, CD8+ and CD8+ TEMRA cells reached a purity of at least 90%. The germline V gene (reference sequence) gives CDR1 as GTSNPN and CDR2 as SVGIG. Cut back by 5 bases and 4 bases, the V and J ends lie 15 bases apart. Spanning cysteine to phenylalanine, the CDR3 consists of 14 amino acids. Left in the record is the CDR3 DNA by itself, 42 bases read in frame from the first base.

In this chain, TRBV30 is recombined with TRBJ2-1; the D region possibly corresponds to TRBD2 (7 bases align). The sample consisted of CD4+ T cells from PBMCs. This receptor was obtained from a human donor with Susac syndrome. The encoded CDR3 is CAWGRGASYNEQFF. The DNA reads as follows: TGTGCCTGGGGACGGGGGGCCTCTTACAATGAGCAGTTCTTC. The reference TRBV30 and TRBJ2-1 proteins fill in what lies around the CDR3, so the full variable domain reads SQTIHQWPATLVQPVGSPLSLECTVEGTSNPNLYWYRQAAGRGLQLLFYSVGIGQISSEVPQNLSASRPQDRQFILSSKKLLLSDSGFYLCAWGRGASYNEQFFGPGTRLTVL.